This is a list of T cell receptor beta chains from one sample in a study of cytomegalovirus exposure and HLA in healthy donors. Repertoires were generated with immunoSEQ multiplex PCR, while TCRdb's copy carries only in-frame clones and drops some. The sample contains some 90,000 clones, roughly 74% of which appear only once. The material sequenced was PBMCs. The receptors derive from a female donor in good health and CMV-seropositive. CDR3s include the opening cysteine and the closing phenylalanine or tryptophan. A D gene is named only where the DNA matches it firmly.

D: NA; J: TRBJ2-7; V: TRBV14; CDR3: CASSLWAGIYEQYF
D: TRBD1; J: TRBJ2-3; V: TRBV10-3; CDR3: CAISSSTGTGGADTQYF
D: TRBD2; J: TRBJ2-2; V: TRBV6-5; CDR3: CASIKLAGNTGELFF
D: TRBD1; J: TRBJ1-4; V: TRBV2; CDR3: CASSDGTANEKLFF
D: NA; J: TRBJ2-3; V: TRBV7-2; CDR3: CASSQRTGTDTQYF
D: NA; J: TRBJ1-3; V: TRBV4-1; CDR3: CASSQAQPDSTSGNTIYF
D: TRBD2; J: TRBJ2-5; V: TRBV11-2; CDR3: CASSPWTSGDPAWETQYF
D: NA; J: TRBJ1-1; V: TRBV5-8; CDR3: CASSLRGNTEAFF
D: TRBD2; J: TRBJ2-7; V: TRBV10-3; CDR3: CAISALAGEGSEQYF
D: NA; J: TRBJ1-3; V: TRBV4-1; CDR3: CASSQAGLYSGNTIYF
D: NA; J: TRBJ1-2; V: TRBV2; CDR3: CASSKTDPASGYTF
D: TRBD2; J: TRBJ2-5; V: TRBV30; CDR3: CAWSRLAGGPRETQYF
D: TRBD1; J: TRBJ1-1; V: TRBV4-1; CDR3: CASRPGQGGTEAFF
D: NA; J: TRBJ1-3; V: TRBV4-2; CDR3: CASSQVAGDTGNTIYF
D: NA; J: TRBJ1-4; V: TRBV28; CDR3: CASSPAGQDEKLFF
D: NA; J: TRBJ1-1; V: TRBV18; CDR3: CASSPPRQLGATEAFF
D: NA; J: TRBJ2-6; V: TRBV28; CDR3: CASSSGSGANVLTF
D: NA; J: TRBJ1-1; V: TRBV2; CDR3: CASSDRLSNTEAFF
D: NA; J: TRBJ2-1; V: TRBV9; CDR3: CASSVGVRGSDEQFF
D: NA; J: TRBJ2-5; V: TRBV12-1; CDR3: CASSFLGQGAPIIGETQYF
D: NA; J: TRBJ1-2; V: TRBV4-3; CDR3: CASSQQERMGYGYTF
D: NA; J: TRBJ1-1; V: TRBV11-2; CDR3: CASSFFGRNGGLRTEAFF
D: TRBD2; J: TRBJ2-5; V: TRBV4-3; CDR3: CASSQGTSLQETQYF
D: NA; J: TRBJ2-5; V: TRBV28; CDR3: CASRRKGGETQYF
D: NA; J: TRBJ2-7; V: TRBV6-6; CDR3: CASSYVQGSYEQYF
D: NA; J: TRBJ2-1; V: TRBV5-1; CDR3: CASSTRASSYNEQFF
D: NA; J: TRBJ2-1; V: TRBV29-1; CDR3: CSVERGSSFYNEQFF
D: NA; J: TRBJ1-6; V: TRBV4-1; CDR3: CASSQALSSYNSPLHF
D: TRBD1; J: TRBJ1-5; V: TRBV19; CDR3: CASSRDRNQPQHF
D: TRBD1; J: TRBJ2-1; V: TRBV7-9; CDR3: CASSHGQGKMNEQFF
D: TRBD1; J: TRBJ1-5; V: TRBV4-1; CDR3: CASSPVGTAPRQPQHF
D: NA; J: TRBJ1-5; V: TRBV30; CDR3: CAWTANSNQPQHF
D: NA; J: TRBJ1-1; V: TRBV19; CDR3: CASRADSYMNTEAFF